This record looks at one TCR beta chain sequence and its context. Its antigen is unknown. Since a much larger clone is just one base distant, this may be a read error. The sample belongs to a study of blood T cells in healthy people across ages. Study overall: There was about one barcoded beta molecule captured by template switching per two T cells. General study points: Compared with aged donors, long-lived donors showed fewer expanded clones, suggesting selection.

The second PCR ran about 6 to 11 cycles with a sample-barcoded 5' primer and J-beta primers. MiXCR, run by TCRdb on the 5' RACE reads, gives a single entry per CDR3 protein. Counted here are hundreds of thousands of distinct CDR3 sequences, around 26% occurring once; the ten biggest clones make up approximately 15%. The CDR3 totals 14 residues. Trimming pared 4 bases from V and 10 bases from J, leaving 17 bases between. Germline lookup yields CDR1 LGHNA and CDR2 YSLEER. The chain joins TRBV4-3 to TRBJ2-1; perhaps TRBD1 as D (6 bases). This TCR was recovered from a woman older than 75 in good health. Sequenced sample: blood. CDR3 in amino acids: CASSPGLTGYEQFF. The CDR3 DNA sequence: TGCGCCAGCAGCCCCGGACTGACAGGCTACGAGCAGTTCTTC.